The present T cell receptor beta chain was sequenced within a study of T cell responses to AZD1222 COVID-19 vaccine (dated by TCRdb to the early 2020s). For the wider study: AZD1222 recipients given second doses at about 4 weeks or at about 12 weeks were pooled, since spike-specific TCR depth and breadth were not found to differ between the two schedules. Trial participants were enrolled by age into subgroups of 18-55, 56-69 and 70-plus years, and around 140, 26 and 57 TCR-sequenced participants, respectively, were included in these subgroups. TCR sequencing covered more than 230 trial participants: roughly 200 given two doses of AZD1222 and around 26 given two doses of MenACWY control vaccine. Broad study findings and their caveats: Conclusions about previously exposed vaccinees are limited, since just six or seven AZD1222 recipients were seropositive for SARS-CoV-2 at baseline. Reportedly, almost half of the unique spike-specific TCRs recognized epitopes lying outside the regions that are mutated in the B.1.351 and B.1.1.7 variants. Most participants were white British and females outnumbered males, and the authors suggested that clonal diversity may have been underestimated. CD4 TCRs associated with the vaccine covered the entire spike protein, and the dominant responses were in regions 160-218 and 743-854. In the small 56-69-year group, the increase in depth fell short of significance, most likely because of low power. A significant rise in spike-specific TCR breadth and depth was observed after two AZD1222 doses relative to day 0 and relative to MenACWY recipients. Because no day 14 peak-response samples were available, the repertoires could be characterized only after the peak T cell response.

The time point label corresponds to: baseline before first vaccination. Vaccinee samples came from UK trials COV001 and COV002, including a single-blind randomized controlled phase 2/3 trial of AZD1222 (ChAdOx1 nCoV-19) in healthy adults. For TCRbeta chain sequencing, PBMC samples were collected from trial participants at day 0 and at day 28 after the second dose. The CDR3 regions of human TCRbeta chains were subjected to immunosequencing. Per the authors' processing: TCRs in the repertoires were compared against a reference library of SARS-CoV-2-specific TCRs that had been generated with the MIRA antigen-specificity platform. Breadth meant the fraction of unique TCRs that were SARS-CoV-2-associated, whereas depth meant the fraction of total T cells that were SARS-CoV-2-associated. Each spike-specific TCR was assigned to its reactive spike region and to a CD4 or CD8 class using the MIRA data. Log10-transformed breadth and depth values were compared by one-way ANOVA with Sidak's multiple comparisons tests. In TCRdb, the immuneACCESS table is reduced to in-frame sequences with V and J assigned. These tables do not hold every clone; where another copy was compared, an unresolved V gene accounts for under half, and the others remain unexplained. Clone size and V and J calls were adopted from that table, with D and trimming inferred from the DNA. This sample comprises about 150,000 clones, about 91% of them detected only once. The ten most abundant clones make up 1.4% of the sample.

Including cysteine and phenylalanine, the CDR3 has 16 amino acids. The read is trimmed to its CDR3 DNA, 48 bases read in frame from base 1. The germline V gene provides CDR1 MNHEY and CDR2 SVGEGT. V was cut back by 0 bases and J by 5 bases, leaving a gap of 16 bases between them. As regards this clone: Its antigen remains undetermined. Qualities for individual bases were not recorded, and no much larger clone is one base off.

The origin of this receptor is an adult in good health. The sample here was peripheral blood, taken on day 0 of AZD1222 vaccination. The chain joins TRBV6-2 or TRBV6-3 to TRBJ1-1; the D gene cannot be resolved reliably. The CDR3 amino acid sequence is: CASSYSLDRGGTEAFF. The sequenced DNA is TGTGCCAGCAGTTACTCCCTGGACCGTGGCGGGACTGAAGCTTTCTTT.